The 23 T cell receptor beta chains below come from one sample, sequenced in a study of PD-1 blockade in classical Hodgkin lymphoma. Every single patient, without exception, relapsed after autologous stem cell transplantation, and brentuximab vedotin exposure varied. Sequenced by immunoSEQ multiplex PCR; TCRdb stores in-frame clones only, minus some. The table records roughly 140,000 clones, about 78% of them present only once. Sequenced here: peripheral blood mononuclear cells (PBMCs), sampled before the second cycle of nivolumab. These receptors originate from a human donor with classical Hodgkin lymphoma.

The gene calls are TRBV6-6 and TRBJ1-6, with no clear D. Germline CDR1 and CDR2: MNHNY and SVGAGI (reference sequence). V was pared by 2 bases and J by 8 bases, with 7 bases between. This CDR3 region has 13 residues. Here the CDR3 DNA reads TGTGCCAGCAGTTACACCCCGGATTCACCCCTCCACTTT. Translated: CASSYTPDSPLHF.

This chain connects TRBV5-1 to TRBJ1-3, with D perhaps matching TRBD1 (6 bases). The germline gives CDR1 SGHRS, CDR2 YFSETQ. This CDR3 has 17 amino acids. Deletions cut 0 bases from V and 3 bases from J, with 16 bases between. CDR3 DNA: TGCGCCAGCAGCTTGGGGCTGGACAGTCCTAATGGAAACACCATATATTTT. It specifies CASSLGLDSPNGNTIYF.

In nucleotides, the CDR3 is TGTGCCAGCAGCGTCTCAACAGGGCTAATATACGAGCAGTACTTC. The encoded protein is CASSVSTGLIYEQYF. The V gene is TRBV9, the J gene TRBJ2-7; the D gene is possibly TRBD1 (6 bases). This CDR3 is 15 amino acids long. Germline V lookup: CDR1 SGDLS, CDR2 YYNGEE. With 2 bases removed from V and 4 bases from J, the gap between germline ends came to 16 bases.

The chain carries TRBV4-3 and TRBJ2-7; 10 positions agree with TRBD2. Germline V CDR1 and CDR2: LGHNA, YSLEER. The J segment lost 6 bases and the V segment lost 0 bases, leaving 8 bases of the junction unmatched. The CDR3 is 16 residues long. This chain's CDR3 is CASSQDPSGSVGEQYF. The CDR3 DNA reads TGCGCCAGCAGCCAAGACCCTAGCGGGAGTGTGGGCGAGCAGTACTTC.

The V gene is TRBV5-4, the J gene TRBJ2-2, with 8 positions matching TRBD2. This CDR3 region has 15 residues. Germline V gene data show CDR1 as SGHNT and CDR2 as YYREEE (reference sequence). The J segment lost 4 bases and the V segment lost 2 bases, leaving 4 bases of the junction unmatched. The CDR3 region has the DNA TGTGCCAGCAGCTTACCGGGAGGGCCCACCGGGGAGCTGTTTTTT. Translated: CASSLPGGPTGELFF.

This chain connects TRBV6-5 to TRBJ1-5; D is undetermined. CDR1 is MNHEY, CDR2 SVGAGI, per germline. Trimming shortened V by 5 bases and J by 1 base, and 12 bases separated the two germline ends. CDR3 length equals 15 residues. CDR3 sequence: CASSRPTMSNQPQHF. CDR3 bases: TGTGCCAGCAGTCGACCGACTATGAGCAATCAGCCCCAGCATTTT.

The chain joins TRBV29-1 to TRBJ2-2; the match to TRBD2 covers 9 bases. The germline CDR1 and CDR2 sequences are SQVTM and ANQGSEA. CDR3 length equals 14 residues. Trimming at V came to 6 bases and at J to 4 bases, leaving 6 bases not matched to a gene. CDR3 loop: CSVLAGKVTGELFF. CDR3 DNA sequence: TGCAGCGTCCTAGCGGGAAAGGTCACCGGGGAGCTGTTTTTT.

The V and J genes are TRBV10-3 and TRBJ2-5; 10 nucleotides match TRBD1. The CDR3 runs to 13 residues. J was trimmed by 4 bases and V by 6 bases; bases with no gene match: 2. Germline CDR1 reads ENHRY; CDR2 reads SYGVKD. The CDR3 protein is CAISDRGRETQYF. The CDR3 region has the DNA TGTGCCATCAGCGACAGGGGGCGAGAGACCCAGTACTTC.

This clone showed up just a few times. The V call is TRBV10-3, the J call TRBJ1-5; D gene ambiguous. Between the trimmed V and J ends, which lost 3 bases and 5 bases, there was a span of 5 bases. The CDR3 is made up of 12 amino acids. Germline V gene sequence: CDR1 ENHRY, CDR2 SYGVKD. The CDR3 DNA follows: TGTGCCATCAGTGATTACGATCAGCCCCAGCATTTT. Its translation is CAISDYDQPQHF.

The chain joins TRBV5-4 to TRBJ2-3, with TRBD1 as a possible D gene (5 bases). Germline-derived CDR1 and CDR2 are SGHNT and YYREEE (reference sequence). V lost 3 bases, J lost 2 bases, and 13 bases lay in between. The CDR3 sequence is 15 residues long. The CDR3 loop is CASSSPTEFTDTQYF. CDR3 bases: TGTGCCAGCAGCTCCCCGACAGAATTCACAGATACGCAGTATTTT.

The chain employs TRBV9 and TRBJ1-4; 7 bases align to TRBD1. The ends lost 0 bases at V and 4 bases at J; junction bases unmatched: 6. The germline V gene encodes CDR1 SGDLS and CDR2 YYNGEE. The CDR3 contains 16 residues. Written as DNA, the CDR3 is TGTGCCAGCAGCGTAGGGCAGGGGGAGCTTAATGAAAAACTGTTTTTT. It translates to CASSVGQGELNEKLFF.

The V and J genes are TRBV5-1 and TRBJ2-1, with 9 bases identical to TRBD1. The CDR3 is 17 amino acids. Germline trimming cut 4 bases from V and 0 bases from J; bases unmatched to any gene: 8. Germline CDR1 and CDR2: SGHRS and YFSETQ. CDR3 nucleotide sequence: TGCGCCAGCAGCGTATTTACAGGGGGCGGCTCCTACAATGAGCAGTTCTTC. Encoded protein: CASSVFTGGGSYNEQFF.

This clone was observed a handful of times. The rearrangement uses TRBV5-1 and TRBJ2-3, with a possible D match to TRBD2 (6 bases). CDR1 and CDR2 (germline): SGHRS, YFSETQ. V lost 0 bases and J lost 2, with 19 bases in between. This CDR3 spans 18 amino acids. In DNA, the CDR3 is TGCGCCAGCAGCTTGGGGTACTCCGGGACTCCGCTCACAGATACGCAGTATTTT. Protein: CASSLGYSGTPLTDTQYF. Full variable domain (outside the CDR3, taken from reference TRBV5-1 and TRBJ2-3): KAGVTQTPRYLIKTRGQQVTLSCSPISGHRSVSWYQQTPGQGLQFLFEYFSETQRNKGNFPGRFSGRQFSNSRSEMNVSTLELGDSALYLCASSLGYSGTPLTDTQYFGPGTRLTVL.

The CDR3 reads CASSSGRGAQVYSEKLFF. The CDR3 DNA reads TGTGCCAGCAGTTCCGGGAGGGGGGCGCAGGTCTACTCTGAAAAACTGTTTTTT. This rearrangement joins TRBV27 to TRBJ1-4, with D possibly TRBD1 on 6 matching bases. CDR3 length: 18 residues. V was shortened by 4 bases and J by 7 bases, with 25 bases between the two germline ends. The germline V gene has CDR1 MNHEY and CDR2 SMNVEV (reference sequence).

The gene calls are TRBV30 and TRBJ2-1; D is perhaps TRBD1 or TRBD2 (6 bases each). V was cut by 8 bases and J by 5 bases, with 16 bases left in between. Per the germline V gene, CDR1 is GTSNPN and CDR2 is SVGIG (reference sequence). This CDR3 is built from 13 residues. This CDR3 is CAGGGQGNNEQFF. The CDR3 DNA sequence: TGTGCCGGAGGGGGGCAGGGGAACAATGAGCAGTTCTTC.

The V and J genes are TRBV5-5 and TRBJ2-5; TRBD1 is a possible D gene (6 bases). The CDR3 sequence is 16 residues long. The V gene's germline CDR1 is SGHKS and CDR2 YYEKEE (reference sequence). V gave up 0 bases and J gave up 5 bases, with 17 bases separating them. In nucleotides, the CDR3 is TGTGCCAGCAGCTTGGACTCACAGGGTTTCGGGGAGACCCAGTACTTC. It codes for CASSLDSQGFGETQYF.

The chain has TRBV10-3 and TRBJ2-5; D is unclear. CDR1 and CDR2 (germline): ENHRY, SYGVKD. The CDR3 runs to 18 residues. V was shortened by 0 bases and J by 4 bases, with 21 bases between the two germline ends. This CDR3 is CAISESGATYTAVETQYF. As DNA, the CDR3 is TGTGCCATCAGTGAGTCCGGAGCTACGTACACCGCCGTAGAGACCCAGTACTTC.

This rearrangement joins TRBV6-5 to TRBJ2-2; 11 nucleotides match TRBD2. Germline V gene data show CDR1 as MNHEY and CDR2 as SVGAGI. This CDR3 comprises 15 residues. V was clipped by 8 bases and J by 6 bases; unmatched bases: 8. The CDR3 protein is CASRRLAGSAGELFF. The CDR3 DNA follows: TGTGCCAGCCGCAGACTAGCGGGAAGCGCCGGGGAGCTGTTTTTT.

The genes are TRBV4-2 and TRBJ2-2; D may be TRBD2 (5 bases). There are 15 residues in the CDR3. Germline CDR1 LGHNA, CDR2 YNFKEQ. V was clipped by 4 bases and J by 6 bases, with 15 bases between them. The CDR3 here is CASSRRVEAAGELFF. The DNA of the CDR3 is TGTGCCAGCAGCCGAAGGGTAGAAGCGGCCGGGGAGCTGTTTTTT.

V and J are TRBV19 and TRBJ2-3; tentatively, D is TRBD2 (5 bases). V lost 3 bases to trimming and J lost 4 bases, with 14 bases between them. CDR3 size: 15 residues. Germline V gene data show CDR1 as LNHDA and CDR2 as SQIVND (reference sequence). The CDR3 here is CASSISGPGADTQYF. The CDR3 region has the DNA TGTGCCAGTAGTATCAGCGGCCCCGGCGCAGATACGCAGTATTTT.

V usage is TRBV9 and J usage is TRBJ2-1; TRBD2 aligns across 9 bases. V trimming: 6 bases; J trimming: 3 bases; junction bases outside the gene matches: 13. The CDR3 has 17 residues. CDR1 and CDR2 (germline): SGDLS, YYNGEE. The CDR3 loop is CASTPLASGALYNEQFF. The CDR3 region has the DNA TGTGCCAGCACCCCCCTCGCTAGCGGGGCCCTCTACAATGAGCAGTTCTTC.

This clone was seen a few times. V usage is TRBV10-3 and J usage is TRBJ1-2, with D hard to call. This CDR3 has 12 residues. The germline V and J ends were trimmed by 0 bases and 7 bases, with 6 bases remaining between them. Germline-derived CDR1 and CDR2 are ENHRY and SYGVKD. CDR3 bases: TGTGCCATCAGTGAGTCGACTGCTGGCTACACCTTC. It codes for CAISESTAGYTF.

The chain links TRBV9 to TRBJ2-3; TRBD2 is a possible D gene (6 bases). The germline gives CDR1 SGDLS, CDR2 YYNGEE. CDR3 length: 16 residues. V lost 0 bases to trimming and J lost 0 bases, with 11 bases between them. In DNA form, the CDR3 reads TGTGCCAGCAGCGTAGAAACTAGCTCTAGCACAGATACGCAGTATTTT. This translates into CASSVETSSSTDTQYF.